Reported below is one T cell receptor beta chain. This specimen belongs to a study of Graves' ophthalmopathy and Graves' hyperthyroidism. The wider study: Specimen type is peripheral blood, obtained at initial diagnosis before any treatment.

RNA transcripts yielded amplified TCR beta CDR3 regions. Following a first-round RT-PCR that used HTBI primers, a second-round multiplex PCR was carried out. One entry per CDR3 protein results from TCRdb running MiXCR on the multiplex PCR reads. The table lists 620,000 or so distinct CDR3 sequences, over 20% of them singletons, with roughly 6.9% in the top ten. Only newly diagnosed hyperthyroidism patients aged 18 to 65, with under 2 months' duration, were enrolled. As the starting material, approximately 10 ml of fresh peripheral blood yielded the PBMCs. Trimming removed 4 bases from V and 4 bases from J, with 16 bases in between. The CDR3 extends over 16 amino acids.

The sequence was obtained from a woman under 30 with stable Graves' hyperthyroidism. Some clones in this sample may be carry-over from other donors' samples. Sequences were obtained from peripheral blood. This rearrangement joins TRBV12-3 or TRBV12-4 to TRBJ2-2; tentative D call: TRBD2 (7 bases). CDR3: CASSSLGGAITGELFF. The CDR3 nucleotides read TGTGCCAGCAGTTCCCTTGGGGGGGCGATCACCGGGGAGCTGTTTTTT.